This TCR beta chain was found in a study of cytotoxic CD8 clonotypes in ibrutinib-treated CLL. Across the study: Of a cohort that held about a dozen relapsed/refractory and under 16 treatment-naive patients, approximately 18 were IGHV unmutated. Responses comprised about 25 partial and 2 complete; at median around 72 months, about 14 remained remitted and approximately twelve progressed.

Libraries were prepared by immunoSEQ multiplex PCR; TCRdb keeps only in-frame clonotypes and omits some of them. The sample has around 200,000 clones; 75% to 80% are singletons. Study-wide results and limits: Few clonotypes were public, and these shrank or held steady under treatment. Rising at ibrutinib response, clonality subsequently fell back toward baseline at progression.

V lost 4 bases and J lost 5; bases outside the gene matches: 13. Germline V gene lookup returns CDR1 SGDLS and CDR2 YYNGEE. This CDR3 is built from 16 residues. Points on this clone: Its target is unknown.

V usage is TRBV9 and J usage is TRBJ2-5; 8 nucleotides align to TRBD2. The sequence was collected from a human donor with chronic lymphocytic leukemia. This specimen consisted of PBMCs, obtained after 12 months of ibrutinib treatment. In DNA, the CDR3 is TGTGCCAGCAGCTCTCAAGGGCTAGCGGGTCGGGAGACCCAGTACTTC. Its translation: CASSSQGLAGRETQYF.